This TCR beta chain derives from a study of cytomegalovirus exposure and HLA in healthy donors (dated by TCRdb to about 2017). In terms of the full investigation: An earlier analysis of some 500 of the donors reported about 250 Gb of sequence data and 117 million unique TCR beta sequences from 150 million to 200 million T cells. Approximately 310 gigabases of sequencing data and 70 million to 85 million unique TCR sequences were included in an early release covering 550 to 650 HLA-typed donors. Of the roughly 410 genotyped donors, 65% to 90% were placed in the genetic ancestry cluster associated with self-reported Caucasian donors. The study was designed to test whether signatures of past pathogen exposure could be identified by cataloging public T cell receptors. The study used immunosequencing to profile the T cell repertoires of 600 to 850 subjects and linked those repertoires to cytomegalovirus serostatus. Along with the approximately 600-subject first cohort, a separate validation cohort of more than 90 different subjects was used. To predict cytomegalovirus infection status, the study brought together high-throughput TCR immunosequencing, statistical association of individual TCRs with disease status, and machine learning. To study patterns of TCR occurrence, a later analysis re-analyzed previously published TCR beta repertoires from 666 donors and added high-resolution HLA genotyping. The later analysis used no new phenotypic data to find candidate immune exposures, relying instead on TCR beta sequences and their occurrence across donors. In an earlier analysis of roughly 600 of the donors, high-throughput TCR beta sequencing was used to judge whether each TCR beta V gene segment behaved as functional or pseudogenic. Donor age, sex, ethnicity and CMV serostatus were compiled alongside the repertoire data. A later genetic analysis used genome-wide SNP genotypes for about 60% of the 666 donors, treating that subset as a discovery cohort. Every discovery cohort repertoire had been produced on one sequencing platform. Both class I and class II loci were covered by HLA typing, at four-digit resolution. The number of typed donors differed by locus: 629-630 for A, B, C, DRB1 and DQB1; approximately 530 for DQA1; around 610 for DPA1; and about 470 for DPB1. Roughly 5 DR-DQ haplotypes were handled as single units for association and clustering, since linkage in the cohort was strong. Among roughly 400 genotyped donors of the cohort, an average of around 240,000 unique TCR beta nucleotide sequences was sequenced per donor, of which about 19% were non-productive.

Library preparation employed the immunoSEQ multiplex PCR assay. For the multiplex PCR, a mixture combining 60 forward primers for TCR Vbeta segments and 13 reverse primers for TCR Jbeta segments was used. Amplification of the CDR3 region of rearranged TCR beta genes was performed with a multiplex PCR assay on genomic DNA. The Illumina HiSeq System was used to sequence the amplified TCR beta libraries as 87-base-pair reads. Regarding the original processing steps: A later analysis counted tens of millions of unique TCR beta chains across the approximately 700 repertoires, and some 11 million of these chains were shared by at least two donors. To remove PCR and sequencing errors, raw reads were error-corrected and collapsed into unique sequences using a nearest-neighbor algorithm that merged closely related sequences. V, D and J gene segments were assigned by aligning CDR3 sequences to IMGT reference sequences. For a sequence to be retained, at least a six-nucleotide match to both a V gene segment and a J gene segment was required. A rearrangement counted as productive if the CDR3 had no stop codons and remained in frame with V and J, and every other rearrangement counted as non-productive. CDR3 was defined by IMGT convention, running from the second conserved V-encoded cysteine to the conserved J-encoded phenylalanine. The earlier analysis of about 570 of the donors excluded any sequence lacking an unambiguous match to a single V gene segment. In an earlier analysis of 587 of the donors, V segments were called functional above 56.7% productive rearrangements and were called segregating when the between-donor standard deviation exceeded 5%. A statistical classification framework was developed to diagnose cytomegalovirus status using the catalog of TCR beta chain sequences. In a later analysis, TCR nucleotide sequences were compared against IMGT/GENE-DB human TR gene sequences so that V and J genes could be assigned. Using the TCRdist pipeline, a later analysis assigned CDR3 sequences along with most-parsimonious VDJ recombination scenarios. In a later analysis, each TCR beta chain was defined by its CDR3 amino acid sequence together with its V-gene family, and reads lacking a unique V-gene family were excluded. In a later analysis, 450 to 600 highly shared, low-generation-probability nucleotide sequences were removed to address suspected cross-contamination and a sequencing artifact. A later analysis calculated a clonal expansion index for each public chain from normalized within-repertoire ranks of inferred template counts. Generation probabilities in a later analysis came from a VDJ recombination model fitted to out-of-frame rearrangements, and those results were checked against IGoR. Hypergeometric tests were used in a later analysis to score TCR-TCR, TCR-HLA and TCR-CMV co-occurrence, with a repertoire-size bias correction applied to the TCR pairs. In a later analysis, false discovery rates were estimated by permuting HLA or CMV assignments 20 times. In a later analysis, co-occurring TCRs were grouped using DBSCAN, with TCRdist sequence similarity added in when clustering inside HLA-allele-positive subsets. Repertoires with fewer than 30,000 or more than 120,000 public chains were left out of co-occurrence clustering, as were about five repertoires with anomalous nucleotide sharing. TCRdb provides this immuneACCESS table in a form limited to in-frame rearrangements. Some clones are lacking; in checked studies, under half of them reflect an unresolved V gene, and why the rest are absent is not known. The D gene and trimming were derived from the DNA, and the V and J assignments and clone size from that table. This sample has more than 90,000 clones in its table, and 70% to 80% of those were observed once. The ten largest clones capture 15% to 20% of the sample.

What the research found in general, with its limitations: In both the original and validation cohorts, the classifier was reported to diagnose cytomegalovirus status with high specificity and sensitivity. Because some donors lacked HLA typing at each locus, the association tests relied only on the typed subset. In a later genetic analysis, a missense DCLRE1C variant was associated with V-gene and J-gene trimming of TCR beta chains, and the association was replicated in an independent cohort. Because counts were too low, some 16 rarely observed V segments, including chromosome 9 orphons, were excluded from the earlier analysis of several hundred of the donors. The study listed 150 to 200 TCR beta chains as associated with cytomegalovirus. In a later analysis, the rate of TCR association differed among HLA loci, with DRB1 alleles having the most associated TCRs and HLA-C alleles having the fewest. A cluster of highly shared sequence variants was judged likely to be a technical artifact of the sequencing pipeline. The authors suggested that the approach could potentially be generalized to other disease states and immunological phenotypes. In an earlier analysis of around 500 of the donors, most TCR beta V segments appeared in productive rearrangements about 87% or about 30% of the time, broadly matching IMGT annotations. Some IMGT-functional V segments, including TRBV6-2 and TRBV6-3, could not be told apart with the 87-base-pair reads, so those segments were excluded. Only TCR beta chains were sequenced in this cohort, and the absence of alpha or paired-chain data limited detectable features. Three of the identified cytomegalovirus-associated TCR beta chains were confirmed in vitro to be specific for cytomegalovirus antigens. Linkage disequilibrium might explain the correlated functional status among segregating V segments, but an unknown experimental factor could not be ruled out. According to a later genetic analysis, donors in an Asian-associated ancestry cluster had fewer N-insertions in productive TCRs than the approximately 700-donor mean. A further reported finding was that TCR beta sequences accurately predicted the HLA-A and HLA-B alleles for most subjects in the first cohort. The presence/absence analyses assumed that sequencing depth was roughly uniform across donors, and that assumption may not be true. While some public TCRs were present in many individuals, most TCR sequences turned up only very rarely across donors. A later analysis found that HLA-associated TCR beta chains were more clonally expanded and had lower generation probabilities than equally common non-associated chains. In a later analysis, 16,951 TCR beta sequences were associated with specific HLA alleles at a false discovery rate of 0.05. Immune exposure information for the cohort was limited to CMV serostatus. According to a later analysis, most CMV-associated TCR beta chains appeared to be HLA-restricted, and the HLA associations seemed to be driven largely by CMV exposure. In a later analysis, several top co-occurrence clusters were reported to appear linked to parvovirus B19, influenza, CMV and Epstein-Barr virus. Strong co-occurrence of HLA alleles, especially DR and DQ, made assigning TCR associations to individual alleles difficult.

The cohort was made up of approximately 670 healthy bone marrow donors. Cohort members were all nominally healthy when sampled, although unrecorded immune exposures were likely present. The donor was CMV seropositive and was included in the group of 270 or so seropositive cohort members. Every donor gave a peripheral blood sample, and the peripheral blood mononuclear cells from that sample were used for TCR beta sequencing. The Qiagen DNeasy Blood Extraction Kit was used to extract genomic DNA from the blood cell samples. Measured from the cysteine to the phenylalanine, the CDR3 is 17 residues long. The read is trimmed to its CDR3 DNA, 51 bases read in frame from base 1. V lost 2 bases and J lost 6 bases, and the count of bases not matched to a germline gene is 7. CDR1 and CDR2 were assigned from the germline V gene (reference sequence) as WNHNN and SYGVQD. Worth noting for this clone: It has no known antigen specificity. No clone much larger than this one lies a single base away; base qualities are absent.

This chain is built from TRBV10-1 and TRBJ1-4, and TRBD1 matches 12 of the central bases. The origin of this receptor is a man aged 50 to 60 in good health and CMV-seropositive. The sample was PBMCs. The encoded CDR3 is CASSEAGDRGLYEKLFF. The DNA is as follows: TGCGCCAGCAGTGAGGCGGGGGACAGGGGGCTTTATGAAAAACTGTTTTTT.